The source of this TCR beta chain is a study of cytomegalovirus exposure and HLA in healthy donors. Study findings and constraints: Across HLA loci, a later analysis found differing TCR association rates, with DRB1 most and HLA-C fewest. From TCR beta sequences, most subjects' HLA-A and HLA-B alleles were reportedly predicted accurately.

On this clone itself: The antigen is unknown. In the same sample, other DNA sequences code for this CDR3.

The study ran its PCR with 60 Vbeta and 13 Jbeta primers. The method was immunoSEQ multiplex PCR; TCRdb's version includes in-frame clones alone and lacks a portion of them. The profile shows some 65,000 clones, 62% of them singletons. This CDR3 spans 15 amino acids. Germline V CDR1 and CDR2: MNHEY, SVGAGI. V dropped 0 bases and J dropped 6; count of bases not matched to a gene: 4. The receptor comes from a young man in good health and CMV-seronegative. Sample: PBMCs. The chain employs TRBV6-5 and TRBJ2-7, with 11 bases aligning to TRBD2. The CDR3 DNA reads TGTGCCAGCAGTTACTCTTTAGCGGGGGGGAGCGAGCAGTACTTC. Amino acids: CASSYSLAGGSEQYF.